This paragraph covers one T cell receptor (beta chain) sequence. This sample was taken from a study of blood T cell repertoires in COVID-19. For the study at large: Material from acute and convalescent COVID-19 was sourced from the United States, Italy and Spain. T cells, B-cell-depleted T cells, or PBMCs supplied cDNA or gDNA.

Trimming removed 3 bases from V and 4 bases from J; junction bases left unmatched: 8. The CDR3 is 15 residues long. Germline V gene data show CDR1 as SGHRS and CDR2 as YFSETQ. Authors' data handling: Using reference gene primer amplification, nucleated cell counts were estimated. Profiled with immunoSEQ multiplex PCR; TCRdb holds only in-frame clones, not every one. V and J calls and clone size are copied from that table; D and trimming were computed from the DNA. The sample has around 140,000 clones, over 70% seen once. This receptor was obtained from a woman aged 55-69 years with acute or convalescent COVID-19. The specimen sequenced was peripheral blood. The chain couples TRBV5-1 to TRBJ1-2; 8 bases align to TRBD1. The chain's CDR3 is CASSSGQGRAYGYTF. CDR3 DNA: TGCGCCAGCAGCTCCGGACAGGGAAGGGCCTATGGCTACACCTTC.